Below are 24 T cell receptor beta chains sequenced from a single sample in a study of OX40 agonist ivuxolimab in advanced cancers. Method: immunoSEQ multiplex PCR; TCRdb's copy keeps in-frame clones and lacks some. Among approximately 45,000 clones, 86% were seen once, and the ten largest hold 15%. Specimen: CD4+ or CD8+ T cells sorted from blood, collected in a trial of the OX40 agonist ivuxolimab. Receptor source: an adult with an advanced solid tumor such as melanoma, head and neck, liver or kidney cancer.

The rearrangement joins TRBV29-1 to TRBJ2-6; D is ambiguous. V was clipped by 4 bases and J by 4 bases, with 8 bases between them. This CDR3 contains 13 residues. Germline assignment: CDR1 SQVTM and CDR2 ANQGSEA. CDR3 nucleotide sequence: TGCAGCGTTGTAAGGGTCGGGGCCAACGTCCTGACTTTC. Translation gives CSVVRVGANVLTF.

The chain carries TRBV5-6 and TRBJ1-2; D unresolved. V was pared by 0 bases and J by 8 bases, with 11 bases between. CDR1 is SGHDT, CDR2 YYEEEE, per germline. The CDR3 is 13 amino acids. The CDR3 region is CASSLVGVGGYTF. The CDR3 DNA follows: TGTGCCAGCAGCTTGGTTGGGGTCGGGGGCTACACCTTC.

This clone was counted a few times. The CDR3 DNA follows: TGCGCCAGCAGCCAAGATCCGACCGCCACCGGGGAGCTGTTTTTT. Amino acid sequence: CASSQDPTATGELFF. This chain connects TRBV4-1 to TRBJ2-2; D gene ambiguous. There are 15 residues in the CDR3. Looked up from germline, CDR1 is MGHRA and CDR2 is YSYEKL. V was shortened by 0 bases and J by 4 bases, with 9 bases between the two germline ends.

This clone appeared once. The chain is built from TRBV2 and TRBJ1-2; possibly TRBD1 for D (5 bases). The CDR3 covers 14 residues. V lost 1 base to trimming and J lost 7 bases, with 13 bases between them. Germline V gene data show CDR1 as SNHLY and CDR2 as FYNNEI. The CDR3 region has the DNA TGTGCCAGCAGTGAAGGCGGAAATCAGGGTGGCTACACCTTC. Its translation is CASSEGGNQGGYTF.

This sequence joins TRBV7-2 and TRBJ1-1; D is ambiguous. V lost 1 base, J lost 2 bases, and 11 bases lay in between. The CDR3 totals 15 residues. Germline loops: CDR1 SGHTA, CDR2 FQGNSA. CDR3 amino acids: CASSLGAAANTEAFF. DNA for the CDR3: TGTGCCAGCAGCTTAGGCGCAGCGGCAAACACTGAAGCTTTCTTT.

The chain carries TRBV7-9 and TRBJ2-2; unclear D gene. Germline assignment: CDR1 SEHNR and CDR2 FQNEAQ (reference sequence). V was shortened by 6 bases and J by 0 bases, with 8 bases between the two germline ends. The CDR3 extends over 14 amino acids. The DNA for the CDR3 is TGTGCCAGCAGGCCGCCGGCGAACACCGGGGAGCTGTTTTTT. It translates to CASRPPANTGELFF.

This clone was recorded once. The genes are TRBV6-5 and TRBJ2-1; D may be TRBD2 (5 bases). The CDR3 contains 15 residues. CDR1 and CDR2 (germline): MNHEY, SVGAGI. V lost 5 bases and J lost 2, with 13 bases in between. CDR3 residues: CASSLSSGTYNEQFF. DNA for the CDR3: TGTGCCAGCAGTCTATCGAGCGGAACCTACAATGAGCAGTTCTTC.

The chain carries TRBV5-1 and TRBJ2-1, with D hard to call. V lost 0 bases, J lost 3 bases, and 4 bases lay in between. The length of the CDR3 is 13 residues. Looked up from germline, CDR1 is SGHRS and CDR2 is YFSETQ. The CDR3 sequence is CASSLGHYNEQFF. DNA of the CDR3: TGCGCCAGCAGCTTGGGCCACTACAATGAGCAGTTCTTC.

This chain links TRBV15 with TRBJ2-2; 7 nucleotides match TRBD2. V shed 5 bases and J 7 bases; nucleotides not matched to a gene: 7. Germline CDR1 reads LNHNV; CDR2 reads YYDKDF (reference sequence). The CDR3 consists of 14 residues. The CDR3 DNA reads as TGTGCCACCAGCCTCGGGAGGTCGAACGGGGAGCTGTTTTTT. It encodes CATSLGRSNGELFF.

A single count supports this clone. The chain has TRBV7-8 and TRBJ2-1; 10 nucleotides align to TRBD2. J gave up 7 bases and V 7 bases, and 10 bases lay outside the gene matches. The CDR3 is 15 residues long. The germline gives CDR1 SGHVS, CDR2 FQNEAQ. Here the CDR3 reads CASTPGLAHLNEQFF. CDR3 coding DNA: TGTGCCAGCACCCCGGGACTAGCGCACCTAAATGAGCAGTTCTTC.

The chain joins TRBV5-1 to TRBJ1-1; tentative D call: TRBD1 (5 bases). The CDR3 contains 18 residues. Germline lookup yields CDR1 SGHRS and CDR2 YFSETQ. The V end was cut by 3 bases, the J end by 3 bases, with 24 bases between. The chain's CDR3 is CASSWGPLSGPSDTEAFF. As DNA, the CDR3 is TGCGCCAGCAGCTGGGGACCCCTGTCCGGCCCCTCGGACACTGAAGCTTTCTTT.

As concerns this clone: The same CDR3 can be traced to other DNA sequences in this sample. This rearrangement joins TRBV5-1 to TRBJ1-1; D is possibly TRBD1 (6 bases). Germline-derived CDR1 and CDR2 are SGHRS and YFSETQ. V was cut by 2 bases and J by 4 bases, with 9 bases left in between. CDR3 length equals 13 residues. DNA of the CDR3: TGCGCCAGCAGCTTAGGGGGAGGCACTGAAGCTTTCTTT. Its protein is CASSLGGGTEAFF.

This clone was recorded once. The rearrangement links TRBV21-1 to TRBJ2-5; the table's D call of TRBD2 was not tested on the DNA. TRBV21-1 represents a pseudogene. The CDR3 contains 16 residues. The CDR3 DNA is TGTGCCAGCAGCAAAGAGTATAGCGGGGGGCGGGAGACCCAGTACTTC. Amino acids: CASSKEYSGGRETQYF.

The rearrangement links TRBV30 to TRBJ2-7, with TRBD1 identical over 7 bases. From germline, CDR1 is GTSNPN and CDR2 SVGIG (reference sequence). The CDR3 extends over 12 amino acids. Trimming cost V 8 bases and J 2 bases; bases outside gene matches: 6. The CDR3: CARRDSPYEQYV. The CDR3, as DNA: TGTGCCCGCCGGGACAGTCCCTACGAGCAGTACGTC.

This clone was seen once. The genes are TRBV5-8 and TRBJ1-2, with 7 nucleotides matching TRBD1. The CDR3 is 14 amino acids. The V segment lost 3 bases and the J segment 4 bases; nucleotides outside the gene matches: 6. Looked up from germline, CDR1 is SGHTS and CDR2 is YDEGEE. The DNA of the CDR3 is TGTGCCAGCAGCTCTCCCGGGACAGCCTATGGCTACACCTTC. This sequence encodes CASSSPGTAYGYTF.

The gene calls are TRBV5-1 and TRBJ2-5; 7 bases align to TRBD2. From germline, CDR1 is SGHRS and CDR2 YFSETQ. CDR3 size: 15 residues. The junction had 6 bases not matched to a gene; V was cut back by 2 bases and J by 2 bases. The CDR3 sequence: CASSLSGRGQETQYF. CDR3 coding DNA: TGCGCCAGCAGCTTATCAGGGAGGGGTCAAGAGACCCAGTACTTC.

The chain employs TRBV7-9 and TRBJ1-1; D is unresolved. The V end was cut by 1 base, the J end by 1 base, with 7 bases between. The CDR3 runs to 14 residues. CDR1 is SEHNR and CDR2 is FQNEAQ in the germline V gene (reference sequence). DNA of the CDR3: TGTGCCAGCAGCTTAGTACACCCGAACACTGAAGCTTTCTTT. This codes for CASSLVHPNTEAFF.

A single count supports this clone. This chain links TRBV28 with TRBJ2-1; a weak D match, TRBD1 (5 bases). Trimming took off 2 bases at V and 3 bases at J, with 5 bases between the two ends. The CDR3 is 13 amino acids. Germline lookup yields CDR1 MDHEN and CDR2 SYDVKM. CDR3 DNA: TGTGCCAGCAGTTTAACAGGCTACAATGAGCAGTTCTTC. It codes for CASSLTGYNEQFF. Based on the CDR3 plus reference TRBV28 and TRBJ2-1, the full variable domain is DVKVTQSSRYLVKRTGEKVFLECVQDMDHENMFWYRQDPGLGLRLIYFSYDVKMKEKGDIPEGYSVSREKKERFSLILESASTNQTSMYLCASSLTGYNEQFFGPGTRLTVL.

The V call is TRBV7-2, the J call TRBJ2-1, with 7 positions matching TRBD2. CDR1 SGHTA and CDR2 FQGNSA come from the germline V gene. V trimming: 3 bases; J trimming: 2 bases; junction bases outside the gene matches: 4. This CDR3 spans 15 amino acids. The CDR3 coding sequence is TGTGCCAGCAGCTTGAAGCGGGACCCCTACAATGAGCAGTTCTTC. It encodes CASSLKRDPYNEQFF.

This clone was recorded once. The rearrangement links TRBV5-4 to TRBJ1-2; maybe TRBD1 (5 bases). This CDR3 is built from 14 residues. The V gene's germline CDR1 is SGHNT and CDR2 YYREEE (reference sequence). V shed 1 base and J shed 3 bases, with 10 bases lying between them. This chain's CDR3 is CASSLPGRDYGYTF. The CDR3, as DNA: TGTGCCAGCAGCTTGCCGGGGCGTGACTATGGCTACACCTTC.

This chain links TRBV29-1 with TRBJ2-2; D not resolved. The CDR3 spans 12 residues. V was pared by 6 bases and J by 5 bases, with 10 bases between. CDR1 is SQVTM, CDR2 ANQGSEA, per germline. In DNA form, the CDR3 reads TGCAGCGTAGGGCGGTCGACCGGGGAGCTGTTTTTT. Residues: CSVGRSTGELFF.

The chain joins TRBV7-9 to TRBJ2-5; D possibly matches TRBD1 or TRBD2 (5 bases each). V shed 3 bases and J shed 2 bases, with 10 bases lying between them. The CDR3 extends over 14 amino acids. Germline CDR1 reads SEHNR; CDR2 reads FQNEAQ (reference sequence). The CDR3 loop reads CASSFSGPQETQYF. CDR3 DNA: TGTGCCAGCAGCTTTTCGGGGCCTCAAGAGACCCAGTACTTC.

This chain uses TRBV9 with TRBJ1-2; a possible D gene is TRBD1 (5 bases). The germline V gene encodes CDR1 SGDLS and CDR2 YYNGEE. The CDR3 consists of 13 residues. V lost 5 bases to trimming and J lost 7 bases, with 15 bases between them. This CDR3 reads CASSARGNSGYTF. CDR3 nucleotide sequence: TGTGCCAGCAGTGCTCGGGGGAATTCTGGCTACACCTTC.

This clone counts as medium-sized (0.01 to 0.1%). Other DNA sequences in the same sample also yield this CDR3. The DNA for the CDR3 is TGCGCCAGCAGACAGGACAGGGGAAATTCACCCCTCCACTTT. Translated, it gives CASRQDRGNSPLHF. V and J are TRBV10-1 and TRBJ1-6, with 9 bases lining up with TRBD1. The V gene end was trimmed by 6 bases and the J gene end by 7 bases; junction bases not matched to a gene: 4. Germline values: CDR1 WNHNN, CDR2 SYGVQD (reference sequence). The CDR3 loop spans 14 amino acids.